Listed below are T cell receptor beta chains from one sample, sequenced in a study of beta chain features in type 1 diabetes. Profiling relied on immunoSEQ multiplex PCR, and the TCRdb table lists in-frame clones only, not all of them. The repertoire holds a few hundred thousand clones, with 25% to 35% as singletons. The sequenced sample was central memory CD4+ T cells from blood. Receptors originate from a man aged 25-40 years in good health. Both conserved end residues are part of each CDR3. The D gene is left open where the match is weak.

v_call	j_call	d_call	cdr3_aa
TRBV5-4	TRBJ1-6	TRBD1	CASSLRGQSYNSPLHF
TRBV2	TRBJ2-5	.	CASSGDWKETQYF
TRBV7-2	TRBJ1-2	TRBD1	CASSSRAGTVNMNYGYTF
TRBV29-1	TRBJ1-1	TRBD1	CSVEGLQGVAFF
TRBV15	TRBJ2-5	TRBD1	CATRGQGALETQYF
TRBV7-9	TRBJ1-2	TRBD1	CASSLGTGGYGYTF
TRBV19	TRBJ2-1	.	CASSSGGQNEQFF
TRBV30	TRBJ2-5	.	CAWRRVGQETQYF
TRBV9	TRBJ2-4	.	CASSVAAGDAKNIQYF
TRBV30	TRBJ2-3	TRBD2	CAWSGLAGGTDTQYF
TRBV29-1	.	.	CSVDASSGSYEQYF
TRBV7-2	TRBJ1-1	TRBD1	CASSNTQDREAFF
TRBV30	TRBJ1-1	.	CAWSPSDTEAFF
TRBV7-9	TRBJ1-3	.	CASSPGTGNTIYF
TRBV7-2	TRBJ2-7	.	CASSVGGTSYEQYF
TRBV7-9	TRBJ2-7	TRBD1	CASSLWDRDNEQYF
TRBV7-9	TRBJ1-2	TRBD1	CASSPLPGRGQDGYTF
TRBV7-2	TRBJ2-1	.	CASSLEPGDEQFF
TRBV30	TRBJ1-2	TRBD1	CAWSGDRDNYGYTF
TRBV7-9	TRBJ1-2	TRBD1	CASRRDRVGYTF
TRBV7-9	TRBJ2-7	.	CASSRDTQGTYEQYF
TRBV19	TRBJ2-1	TRBD2	CASSATSGRANEQFF
TRBV5-1	TRBJ2-1	TRBD2	CASSTSGRSSSYNEQFF
TRBV30	TRBJ2-5	.	CAWSVWRGQGRTQYF
TRBV27	TRBJ1-1	TRBD1	CASSFSRDRVLAFF
TRBV28	TRBJ1-1	TRBD1	CASASGQGSKTGWNTEAFF
TRBV19	TRBJ2-3	.	CASKARGTDTQYF
TRBV7-9	TRBJ2-1	.	CASSFPSEQFF
TRBV28	TRBJ2-3	.	CASSLGLAAGNTDTQYF
TRBV6-1	TRBJ2-7	.	CASSEPGVQYF
TRBV5-1	TRBJ2-3	.	CTSSLEYSDTQYF
TRBV28	TRBJ2-7	TRBD2	CASILRKGTGGFSEQYF
TRBV6-5	TRBJ2-5	.	CASSLGVQETQYF
TRBV7-2	TRBJ1-2	.	CASSLWDGENYGYTF
TRBV2	TRBJ2-7	.	CASSDSPGRNHEQYF
TRBV7-7	TRBJ2-7	.	CASSLDRQGEQYF
TRBV30	TRBJ1-1	TRBD1	CAWSGGTGGGYAEAFF
TRBV6-5	TRBJ2-3	.	CASNLEGPSTDTQYF
TRBV29-1	TRBJ1-1	.	CSVSHEGKSAFF
TRBV28	TRBJ2-1	.	CASSFNLPNEQFF
TRBV7-2	TRBJ2-1	.	CASSLVAPRGPNEQFF
TRBV11-2	TRBJ2-3	.	CASSLGNGPSYTDTQYF
TRBV5-1	TRBJ2-5	TRBD1	CASSLERTGPETQYF
TRBV6-1	TRBJ2-4	.	CASSSPGIAKNIQYF
TRBV30	TRBJ2-7	TRBD1	CAWQDRAEQYF
TRBV5-1	TRBJ1-4	TRBD1	CASSVQGRSEKLFF
TRBV7-2	TRBJ2-1	.	CASSLEVRGNEQFF
TRBV18	TRBJ2-5	.	CASSPRMQETQYF